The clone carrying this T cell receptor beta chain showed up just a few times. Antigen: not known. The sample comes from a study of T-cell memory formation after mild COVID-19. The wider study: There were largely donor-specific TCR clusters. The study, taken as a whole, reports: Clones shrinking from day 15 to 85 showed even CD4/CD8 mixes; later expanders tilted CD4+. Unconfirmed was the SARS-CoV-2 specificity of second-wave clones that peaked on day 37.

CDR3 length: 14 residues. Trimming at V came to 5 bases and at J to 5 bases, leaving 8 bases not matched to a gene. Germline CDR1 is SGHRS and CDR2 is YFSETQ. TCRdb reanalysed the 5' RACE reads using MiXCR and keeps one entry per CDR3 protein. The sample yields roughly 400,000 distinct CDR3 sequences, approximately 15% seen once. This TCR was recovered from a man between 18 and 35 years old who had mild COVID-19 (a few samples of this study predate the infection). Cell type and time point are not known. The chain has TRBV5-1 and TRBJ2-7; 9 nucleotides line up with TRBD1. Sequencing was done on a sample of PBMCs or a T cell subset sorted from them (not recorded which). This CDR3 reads CASRYRTGADEQYV. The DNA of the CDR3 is TGCGCCAGCAGATACAGGACAGGGGCCGACGAGCAGTACGTC.